These 24 T cell receptor beta chains share one sample of origin, sequenced in a study of T cell changes during pregnancy in multiple sclerosis. Clones were read by immunoSEQ multiplex PCR, and TCRdb kept only the in-frame ones, dropping some. The table shows some 96,000 clones, with about 90% occurring only once. The material was peripheral blood, obtained after pregnancy. The receptors were sampled from a female donor with multiple sclerosis, enrolled in a pregnancy study.

V usage is TRBV28 and J usage is TRBJ1-5; D gene ambiguous. Germline V CDR1 and CDR2: MDHEN, SYDVKM. The CDR3 covers 15 residues. The V end was cut by 2 bases, the J end by 9 bases, with 17 bases between. The CDR3 loop is CASSLNTAERWPQHF. The CDR3 nucleotides read TGTGCCAGCAGTTTAAACACGGCGGAAAGATGGCCCCAGCATTTT.

The chain is built from TRBV6-1 and TRBJ2-7; possible D gene TRBD2, 5 bases. The CDR3 sequence is 12 residues long. V dropped 4 bases and J dropped 4 bases, with 8 bases sitting between them. Germline V gene sequence: CDR1 MNHNS, CDR2 SASEGT. CDR3 sequence: CASSALVYEQYF. CDR3 DNA: TGTGCCAGCAGTGCACTAGTGTACGAGCAGTACTTC.

This chain links TRBV7-2 with TRBJ2-1; a possible D gene is TRBD1 (6 bases). Germline V CDR1 and CDR2: SGHTA, FQGNSA. The CDR3 totals 17 residues. The V gene lost 0 bases and the J gene lost 2 bases, with 14 bases spanning the gap. DNA for the CDR3: TGTGCCAGCAGCTTAGCCGGGACAATGACAGCCTACAATGAGCAGTTCTTC. Protein: CASSLAGTMTAYNEQFF.

The chain carries TRBV7-6 and TRBJ1-3; D uncertain. The CDR3 extends over 14 amino acids. Germline V lookup: CDR1 SGHVS, CDR2 FNYEAQ. The V end was cut by 2 bases, the J end by 6 bases, with 11 bases between. This CDR3 is CASSLTGLKNTIYF. The CDR3 region has the DNA TGTGCCAGCAGCTTAACGGGTCTGAAAAACACCATATATTTT.

Written as DNA, the CDR3 is TGTGCCAGCAGTTGGAACGCGGGGAGGGAGACCCAGTACTTC. This gives the protein CASSWNAGRETQYF. The chain has TRBV6-6 and TRBJ2-5; D possibly corresponds to TRBD2 (6 bases). V lost 4 bases to trimming and J lost 5 bases, with 14 bases between them. This CDR3 is 14 amino acids long. Germline V lookup: CDR1 MNHNY, CDR2 SVGAGI (reference sequence).

This sequence joins TRBV21-1 and TRBJ2-7; the table's D call TRBD1 went unverified against the DNA. TRBV21-1 represents a pseudogene. The CDR3 runs 14 residues. CDR3 region: CASSTKQDRYEQYF. DNA for the CDR3: TGTGCCAGCAGCACGAAACAGGACCGTTACGAGCAGTACTTC.

The V call is TRBV6-5, the J call TRBJ2-7, with a possible D match to TRBD1 (6 bases). Looked up from germline, CDR1 is MNHEY and CDR2 is SVGAGI. Trimming took 5 bases from V and 1 from J, leaving 12 bases between them. The CDR3 spans 14 residues. Here the CDR3 DNA reads TGTGCCAGCAGTCGGACAGCAACTTCCTACGAGCAGTACTTC. Encoded protein: CASSRTATSYEQYF.

The table lists this clone with a count of one. The DNA of the CDR3 is TGTGCCAGCAGCCCTCGCGAGGGACTACCAAACACCGGGGAGCTGTTTTTT. Protein product: CASSPREGLPNTGELFF. V is TRBV9 and J is TRBJ2-2; TRBD2 matches 7 bases. The CDR3 spans 17 residues. J lost 2 bases, V lost 4 bases, and 11 bases had no gene match. From germline, CDR1 is SGDLS and CDR2 YYNGEE.

The gene calls are TRBV9 and TRBJ1-3, with D maybe TRBD1 (5 bases). V was shortened by 0 bases and J by 4 bases, with 8 bases between the two germline ends. CDR1 is SGDLS, CDR2 YYNGEE, per germline. This CDR3 region has 14 residues. CDR3 in amino acids: CASSVGTYGNTIYF. The CDR3, as DNA: TGTGCCAGCAGCGTAGGGACATACGGAAACACCATATATTTT. Full variable domain (missing parts from reference TRBV9 and TRBJ1-3): DSGVTQTPKHLITATGQRVTLRCSPRSGDLSVYWYQQSLDQGLQFLIQYYNGEERAKGNILERFSAQQFPDLHSELNLSSLELGDSALYFCASSVGTYGNTIYFGEGSWLTVV.

The chain combines TRBV2 with TRBJ2-7, with 9 bases that match TRBD1. V shed 3 bases and J 2 bases; nucleotides not matched to a gene: 5. This CDR3 has 15 residues. Germline loops: CDR1 SNHLY, CDR2 FYNNEI. CDR3 residues: CASSEGTGRAYEQYF. Here the CDR3 DNA reads TGTGCCAGCAGTGAGGGGACAGGGAGGGCCTACGAGCAGTACTTC.

This clone was counted once. This chain connects TRBV10-3 to TRBJ2-7; possible D gene TRBD1, 6 bases. Trimming stripped 3 bases from V and 3 bases from J, with 12 bases between. Germline V gives CDR1 ENHRY, CDR2 SYGVKD. The CDR3 runs 14 residues. This CDR3 reads CAISDRTEDYEQYF. CDR3 coding DNA: TGTGCCATCAGTGACAGGACAGAAGACTACGAGCAGTACTTC.

This sequence joins TRBV2 and TRBJ1-2; possibly TRBD1 for D (6 bases). Trimming removed 5 bases at V and 2 bases at J, with 12 bases between. The germline gives CDR1 SNHLY, CDR2 FYNNEI. There are 14 residues in the CDR3. The DNA for the CDR3 is TGTGCCAGCAGTTCGGACAGAGGGAACTATGGCTACACCTTC. It specifies CASSSDRGNYGYTF.

The rearrangement joins TRBV15 to TRBJ1-3, with D possibly TRBD1 on 5 matching bases. In germline, CDR1 is LNHNV, CDR2 YYDKDF (reference sequence). This CDR3 has 14 residues. The V end was cut by 5 bases, the J end by 4 bases, with 12 bases between. The CDR3 coding sequence is TGTGCCACCAGCGGCCACCGGGGGGGAAACACCATATATTTT. Translating gives CATSGHRGGNTIYF.

The rearrangement joins TRBV9 to TRBJ1-5, with TRBD1 matching over 7 bases. This CDR3 is built from 15 residues. Trimming removed 2 bases from V and 4 bases from J; junction bases left unmatched: 6. Germline CDR1 reads SGDLS; CDR2 reads YYNGEE. The CDR3 DNA follows: TGTGCCAGCAGCGTGTCAGGGGGTATGAATCAGCCCCAGCATTTT. It translates to CASSVSGGMNQPQHF.

This chain uses TRBV18 with TRBJ1-1, with TRBD1 as a possible D gene (6 bases). The CDR3 is 16 amino acids. The germline gives CDR1 KGHSH, CDR2 LQKENI. The V gene lost 3 bases and the J gene lost 0 bases, with 14 bases spanning the gap. The CDR3 reads CASSPFATGMNTEAFF. CDR3 bases: TGTGCCAGCTCACCGTTCGCGACAGGTATGAACACTGAAGCTTTCTTT.

This chain uses TRBV30 with TRBJ2-7; TRBD1 matches at 9 bases. Trimming took 4 bases from V and 5 from J; bases not matched to a gene: 9. This CDR3 contains 14 residues. The germline CDR1 and CDR2 sequences are GTSNPN and SVGIG (reference sequence). The CDR3 nucleotides read TGTGCCTGGACGGAGGGGACAGGGAATCACGAGCAGTACTTC. It translates to CAWTEGTGNHEQYF.

V is TRBV10-3 and J is TRBJ2-7, with a possible D match to TRBD1 (6 bases). Germline CDR1 is ENHRY and CDR2 is SYGVKD. V lost 3 bases and J 11 bases, leaving 11 bases between the germline ends. The CDR3 consists of 11 residues. CDR3 nucleotide sequence: TGTGCCATCAGTGACGGGACAAAGAAGTACTTC. This translates into CAISDGTKKYF.

V and J are TRBV2 and TRBJ1-5; possible D gene TRBD1, 5 bases. Germline assignment: CDR1 SNHLY and CDR2 FYNNEI. V lost 3 bases to trimming and J lost 7 bases, with 13 bases between them. The CDR3 extends over 14 amino acids. CDR3 bases: TGTGCCAGCAGTGACAGGGATGTTAGGCAGCCCCAGCATTTT. Protein product: CASSDRDVRQPQHF.

This clone was recorded only once. J is TRBJ2-5 and V is TRBV30, with 13 positions matching TRBD2. V shed 3 bases and J 4 bases; nucleotides not matched to a gene: 2. CDR1 and CDR2 (germline): GTSNPN, SVGIG (reference sequence). CDR3 length equals 14 residues. The chain's CDR3 is CAWRGLAGVETQYF. As DNA, the CDR3 is TGTGCCTGGAGAGGACTAGCGGGAGTAGAGACCCAGTACTTC. The variable domain in full, with the rest retrieved from reference TRBV30 and TRBJ2-5, is SQTIHQWPATLVQPVGSPLSLECTVEGTSNPNLYWYRQAAGRGLQLLFYSVGIGQISSEVPQNLSASRPQDRQFILSSKKLLLSDSGFYLCAWRGLAGVETQYFGPGTRLLVL.

V and J are TRBV5-4 and TRBJ2-5; D is unresolved. Trimming cost V 0 bases and J 5 bases, with 8 bases left between them. Germline-derived CDR1 and CDR2 are SGHNT and YYREEE (reference sequence). The CDR3 loop spans 13 amino acids. The CDR3 reads CASSLVRDETQYF. CDR3 bases: TGTGCCAGCAGCTTGGTGCGAGATGAGACCCAGTACTTC.

This chain links TRBV6-4 with TRBJ1-1; D is unresolved. Germline V gives CDR1 MRHNA, CDR2 SNTAGT. This CDR3 has 13 residues. Trimming removed 5 bases from V and 5 bases from J, with 12 bases in between. The CDR3 loop reads CASSYGERTEAFF. DNA for the CDR3: TGTGCCAGCAGTTATGGGGAGAGGACTGAAGCTTTCTTT.

The chain recombines TRBV28 with TRBJ2-1, with 13 positions matching TRBD2. Trimming removed 4 bases from V and 8 bases from J; junction bases left unmatched: 2. This CDR3 comprises 14 residues. Germline CDR1 reads MDHEN; CDR2 reads SYDVKM. In DNA, the CDR3 is TGTGCCAGCAGTTGGACTAGCGGGGGCGATGAGCAGTTCTTC. It yields the protein CASSWTSGGDEQFF.

V gene TRBV13 combines with J gene TRBJ2-7; TRBD1 matches 10 bases. J was trimmed by 0 bases and V by 5 bases; bases with no gene match: 22. Germline V gene sequence: CDR1 PRHDT, CDR2 FYEKMQ (reference sequence). The length of the CDR3 is 21 residues. The CDR3 coding sequence is TGTGCCAGCAGCGAACGAGGGACAGGGGTTGATGGTCCAGGAAACTCCTACGAGCAGTACTTC. Protein: CASSERGTGVDGPGNSYEQYF.

The gene calls are TRBV15 and TRBJ1-2; no definite D call. V was trimmed by 1 base and J by 3 bases, leaving 6 bases between them. Germline lookup yields CDR1 LNHNV and CDR2 YYDKDF (reference sequence). The CDR3 length is 13 residues. CDR3 in DNA: TGTGCCACCAGCAGAGGGCAGGACTATGGCTACACCTTC. Translation: CATSRGQDYGYTF.